A selection of T cell receptor beta chains follows, all from one sample in a study of response to subunit inactivated influenza vaccine. TCRdb called the RT-PCR reads again in MiXCR, with one record for every CDR3 protein. The sample carries about 650,000 distinct CDR3 sequences, about 15% recorded once. This specimen consisted of PBMCs from blood, obtained less than 13 days after vaccination. These receptors came from a man aged 45-60 years who received an inactivated influenza vaccine. CDR3s include the opening cysteine and the closing phenylalanine or tryptophan. Each record gives: clone size, J gene, V gene, D gene, CDR3 protein, CDR3 DNA. The D gene is left open where the match is weak. Clone size is not always given. Where it is, it says once, few, many or a class for expanded clones.

>-|TRBJ2-7|TRBV9|-
CASSVDSGSGYEQYF
TGTGCCAGCAGCGTAGATTCGGGGTCTGGGTACGAGCAGTACTTC
>-|TRBJ1-4|TRBV20-1|-
CSAREGAVNEKLFF
TGCAGTGCTAGAGAGGGGGCAGTTAATGAAAAACTGTTTTTT
>-|TRBJ2-3|TRBV7-9|TRBD1
CASSNRGPSTDTQYF
TGTGCCAGCTCAAACAGGGGCCCTTCCACAGATACGCAGTATTTT
>few|TRBJ2-7|TRBV5-1|-
CASSLPFSVAGSSYEQYF
TGCGCCAGCAGCTTGCCATTTTCCGTGGCAGGAAGCTCCTACGAGCAGTACTTC
>-|TRBJ2-4|TRBV4-3|TRBD1
CASSQTGTVQNIQYF
TGCGCCAGCAGCCAGACCGGGACAGTCCAAAACATTCAGTACTTC
>few|TRBJ1-2|TRBV28|-
CASSLGVYYGYTF
TGTGCCAGCAGTTTGGGGGTCTATTATGGCTACACCTTC
>few|TRBJ2-2|TRBV7-9|TRBD1
CASSLGQGGNTGELFF
TGTGCCAGCAGCCTCGGACAGGGGGGGAACACCGGGGAGCTGTTTTTT
>many|TRBJ1-1|TRBV5-1|-
CASSFSGNTEAFF
TGCGCCAGCAGCTTTTCAGGGAACACTGAAGCTTTCTTT
>-|TRBJ1-4|TRBV4-2|-
CASSEVRTNEKLFF
TGTGCCAGCAGCGAGGTTAGAACTAATGAAAAACTGTTTTTT
>-|TRBJ2-6|TRBV7-8|-
CASSTPRANVLTF
TGTGCCAGCAGCACTCCCCGGGCCAACGTCCTGACTTTC
>few|TRBJ2-7|TRBV27|-
CASSLDGAFSYEQYF
TGTGCCAGCAGTTTGGACGGGGCCTTCTCCTACGAGCAGTACTTC
>many|TRBJ1-1|TRBV5-1|-
CASSPQEGVGTEAFF
TGCGCCAGCAGCCCTCAGGAGGGGGTGGGCACTGAAGCTTTCTTT
>few|TRBJ2-2|TRBV4-2|TRBD2
CASSSTSGRGYVTGELFF
TGTGCCAGCAGCTCCACTAGCGGGAGGGGATATGTCACCGGGGAGCTGTTTTTT
>few|TRBJ1-6|TRBV18|TRBD1
CASSPPSLFGQGSDSPLHF
TGTGCCAGCTCACCACCTTCCCTTTTCGGACAGGGTTCTGATTCACCCCTCCACTTT
>many|TRBJ1-6|TRBV12-3/TRBV12-4|TRBD1
CASSLTGGRSPLHF
TGTGCCAGCAGTTTAACAGGGGGCCGGTCACCCCTCCACTTT
>few|TRBJ1-4|TRBV29-1|-
CSVTLQNEKLFF
TGCAGCGTGACCCTCCAGAATGAAAAACTGTTTTTT
>-|TRBJ2-5|TRBV11-2|TRBD1
CASSFLTGTVQETQYF
TGTGCCAGCAGCTTTCTTACCGGGACAGTCCAAGAGACCCAGTACTTC
>many|TRBJ2-7|TRBV7-8|TRBD1
CASSRDRGTYEQYF
TGTGCCAGCAGCCGGGACAGGGGAACCTACGAGCAGTACTTC
>few|TRBJ1-1|TRBV7-9|-
CASSLNLGNTEAFF
TGTGCCAGCAGCTTAAATTTAGGGAACACTGAAGCTTTCTTT
>few|TRBJ2-5|TRBV12-3/TRBV12-4|TRBD2
CASSLFMLAGTEETQYF
TGTGCCAGCAGTTTATTTATGCTAGCGGGAACCGAAGAGACCCAGTACTTC
>-|TRBJ1-5|TRBV20-1|-
CSASEDLNQPQHF
TGCAGTGCTAGTGAGGACTTGAATCAGCCCCAGCATTTT
>-|TRBJ2-2|TRBV9|TRBD2
CASSSRGRGPGELFF
TGTGCCAGCAGCTCGAGAGGGAGGGGCCCCGGGGAGCTGTTTTTT
>-|TRBJ1-5|TRBV20-1|-
CSARIGDSNQPQHF
TGCAGTGCTCGGATCGGCGATAGCAATCAGCCCCAGCATTTT
>-|TRBJ2-2|TRBV25-1|TRBD1
CASSSSLRGRFTGELFF
TGTGCCAGCAGTTCTTCCCTCAGGGGGCGATTCACCGGGGAGCTGTTTTTT
>-|TRBJ2-1|TRBV20-1|TRBD1
CSAPRDRAYEQFF
TGCAGTGCTCCCAGAGACAGGGCGTATGAGCAGTTCTTC
>once|TRBJ1-1|TRBV20-1|-
CSASQGVGTEAFF
TGCAGTGCTAGTCAGGGAGTAGGAACTGAAGCTTTCTTT
>few|TRBJ2-3|TRBV7-2|-
CASSPRTATDTQYF
TGTGCCAGCAGCCCCAGGACAGCAACAGATACGCAGTATTTT
>few|TRBJ1-3|TRBV12-3/TRBV12-4|-
CASRWDPSSGNTIYF
TGTGCCAGCAGATGGGACCCAAGCTCTGGAAACACCATATATTTT
>-|TRBJ2-7|TRBV3-1|-
CASSTCGETGRRYEQYF
TGTGCCAGCAGCACGTGTGGGGAGACAGGGAGGAGGTACGAGCAGTACTTC